This TCR beta chain was found in a study of tumor and adjacent non-tumor tissue in lung cancer. Study details: Stage I to III disease affected about nine men and about 5 women aged roughly 31 to 80. Whole-study results and caveats: Tumor TCR diversity, when higher, was linked to shorter survival. Tumor tissue had significantly higher TCR diversity than normal lung. Top 100 clones took a larger repertoire share in normal lung.

Three rounds of nested PCR, following a modified ARM-PCR protocol, produced the TCRbeta library. TCRdb redid the calling of the multiplex PCR reads with MiXCR, one entry per CDR3 protein. This sample has some 120,000 distinct CDR3 sequences, with about 66% found just once. V shed 0 bases and J shed 4 bases, with 12 bases lying between them. Per the germline V gene, CDR1 is MNHNY and CDR2 is SVGAGI (reference sequence). CDR3 length equals 15 residues. The template was RNA from unsorted bulk tissue. Remarks on this clonotype: Its antigen is not identified.

The specimen sequenced was lung tumor tissue. The receptor's source is a man aged 30 to 39 with non-small cell lung cancer. V is TRBV6-6 and J is TRBJ2-5; D is ambiguous. The DNA for the CDR3 is TGTGCCAGCAGTTACTCGAAAATCAGTGGAGAGACCCAGTACTTC. It translates to CASSYSKISGETQYF.